Listed below are T cell receptor beta chains from one sample, sequenced in a study of T cells in Graves' hyperthyroidism and ophthalmopathy. TCRdb redid the calling of the multiplex PCR reads with MiXCR, one entry per CDR3 protein. The table records roughly 800,000 distinct CDR3 sequences, over 35% of them present only once. Source material: blood. These receptors originate from a man between 18 and 35 years old with Graves' hyperthyroidism. Both conserved end residues are part of each CDR3.

>15|TRBV9|TRBJ2-7
CASSVVASGSYEQYF
>14|TRBV10-3|TRBJ1-4
CAISVGPTNEKLFF
>15|TRBV5-1|TRBJ1-4
CASRDEGSGLEKLFF
>14|TRBV2|TRBJ1-5
CASSELGFNQPQHF
>14|TRBV10-3|-
CAISESGYYNEQFF
>13|TRBV7-9|TRBJ1-1
CASTTGGEPEAFF
>16|TRBV7-9|TRBJ2-5
CASSGTVGSLQETQYF
>14|TRBV24-1|TRBJ1-1
CATSDSQLNTEAFF
>13|TRBV29-1|TRBJ1-1
CASSPLASTEAFF
>14|TRBV20-1|TRBJ2-7
CSAMGLADTYEQYF
>13|TRBV20-1|TRBJ2-2
CSARPGWIGELFF
>16|TRBV7-3|TRBJ1-3
CASSQERTDSGNTIYF
>15|TRBV5-1|TRBJ1-2
CASSLEWTGIYGYTF
>14|TRBV11-3|TRBJ2-5
CASSGWTGEETQYF
>12|TRBV29-1|TRBJ1-1
CSLGQGDTEAFF
>12|TRBV20-1|TRBJ2-7
CSASLQPGEQYF
>14|TRBV20-1|TRBJ1-2
CSASKDRGYYGYTF
>14|TRBV20-1|TRBJ1-2
CSAFGTGGSYGYTF
>14|TRBV7-2|TRBJ1-6
CASSLAGGLSPLHF
>13|TRBV7-2|TRBJ2-5
CASSSIAQETQYF
>15|TRBV6-5|TRBJ2-5
CASRSDLSSQETQYF
>15|TRBV9|TRBJ2-5
CASSASPGTEETQYF
>12|TRBV2|TRBJ2-7
CASSEHGDEQYF
>15|TRBV20-1|TRBJ2-7
CSARATSGRTYEQYF
>16|TRBV10-3|TRBJ1-4
CASSVHDRNTNEKLFF
>15|TRBV15|TRBJ1-4
CATSRDGPHHEKLFF
>13|TRBV10-1|TRBJ1-2
CASSEFTNYGYTF
>12|TRBV12-3/TRBV12-4|TRBJ1-1
CASSSDSLEAFF
>13|TRBV10-3|TRBJ2-5
CAISGGAQETQYF
>16|TRBV4-1|TRBJ1-1
CASSQGRGLLNTEAFF
>15|TRBV7-2|TRBJ2-7
CASSLSLWGISEQYF
>14|TRBV5-4|TRBJ2-2
CASSPDSATGELFF
>17|TRBV29-1|TRBJ2-6
CSVEDWGGVPGANVLTF
>15|TRBV20-1|TRBJ2-2
CSAEGPRRNTGELFF
>15|TRBV5-1|TRBJ2-7
CASSLVASTVKEQYF
>16|TRBV11-1|TRBJ2-2
CASSYHPRAQGRELFF
>15|TRBV20-1|TRBJ1-2
CSARESGAHNYGYTF
>15|TRBV6-1|TRBJ1-6
CASSVRGEDNSPLHF
>12|TRBV29-1|TRBJ2-1
CSVVRGGNEQFF
>15|TRBV7-9|TRBJ1-4
CASSLDVREGAGLLF
>17|TRBV6-1|TRBJ1-1
CASRPSKSYMQNTEAFF
>14|TRBV2|TRBJ1-1
CASSTHRGDTEAFF
>14|TRBV2|TRBJ1-4
CASSVEDNNEKLFF
>15|TRBV4-3|TRBJ2-7
CASSQEEQVSYEQYF
>15|TRBV20-1|TRBJ1-4
CSARRMIATNEKLFF
>14|TRBV5-1|TRBJ2-5
CASSLAGGHETQYF
>13|TRBV14|TRBJ1-1
CASSQERGTEAFF
>13|TRBV19|TRBJ1-5
CASSMRGAQPQHF
>16|TRBV10-3|TRBJ2-5
CAIRHGGAGYQETQYF
>15|TRBV6-6|TRBJ1-2
CASSYSLLGGDGYTF
>12|TRBV29-1|TRBJ1-1
CSASRMNTEAFF
>16|TRBV10-3|TRBJ2-7
CAISDVLAGNSYEQYF
>16|TRBV13|TRBJ1-2
CASSLGGGVEEYGYTF